The subject of this entry is one T cell receptor (beta chain). The antigen remains unidentified. This CDR3 contains 16 residues. V lost 4 bases to trimming and J lost 1 base; unmatched junction nucleotides: 11. Looked up from germline, CDR1 is SGHNT and CDR2 is YYREEE (reference sequence). These data come from a study of T cell responses to AZD1222 COVID-19 vaccine. Sequenced by immunoSEQ multiplex PCR; TCRdb stores in-frame clones only, minus some. Seen here are over 100,000 clones, about nine tenths observed once, and the top ten hold around 7%. Study-level results: Possibly, clonal diversity was underestimated; donors were largely white British and included more females. The repertoires were collected only after the peak T cell response. Regions 160-218 and 743-854 held dominance among vaccine-associated CD4 TCRs, which spanned spike.

The clonotype was recovered from an adult in good health. The rearrangement links TRBV5-4 to TRBJ2-7, with 7 bases identical to TRBD1. This specimen consisted of peripheral blood, obtained on day 0 of AZD1222 vaccination. The CDR3 region is CASSKERGRRSYEQYF. In DNA form, the CDR3 reads TGTGCCAGCAGCAAGGAAAGGGGGCGCCGATCCTACGAGCAGTACTTC.